The 8 T cell receptor beta chains reported below all come from one sample, sequenced in a study of T-cell memory formation after mild COVID-19. A single record per CDR3 protein comes from TCRdb applying MiXCR to the 5' RACE reads. The repertoire has roughly 190,000 distinct CDR3 sequences, around 26% of them found once; the top ten carry 9.5% to 12%. Sequencing input: PBMCs or a T cell subset sorted from them (not recorded which). All receptors come from an adult woman who had mild COVID-19 (a few samples of this study predate the infection). Cell type and time point are not known.

J is TRBJ2-7 and V is TRBV5-1; tentatively, D is TRBD1 (6 bases). The germline V gene encodes CDR1 SGHRS and CDR2 YFSETQ. The V end was cut by 4 bases, the J end by 3 bases, with 14 bases between. The CDR3 has 14 residues. CDR3 coding DNA: TGCGCCAGCAGCGTACAGGGATCTCTCTACGAGCAGTACTTC. It yields the protein CASSVQGSLYEQYF. Complete variable domain (other parts from reference TRBV5-1 and TRBJ2-7): KAGVTQTPRYLIKTRGQQVTLSCSPISGHRSVSWYQQTPGQGLQFLFEYFSETQRNKGNFPGRFSGRQFSNSRSEMNVSTLELGDSALYLCASSVQGSLYEQYFGPGTRLTVT.

This clonotype showed up just a few times. This chain links TRBV5-5 with TRBJ1-5, with unresolved D. CDR3 length equals 14 residues. Germline V CDR1 and CDR2: SGHKS, YYEKEE (reference sequence). Deletions cut 0 bases from V and 5 bases from J, with 9 bases between. CDR3 sequence: CASSLVDLDQPQHF. The CDR3 DNA is TGTGCCAGCAGCTTGGTAGATCTGGATCAGCCCCAGCATTTT.

This clonotype was found a few times. V is TRBV6-5 and J is TRBJ2-1, with a tentative D call TRBD1 (5 bases). Trimming shortened V by 5 bases and J by 6 bases, and 17 bases separated the two germline ends. There are 15 residues in the CDR3. Germline V lookup: CDR1 MNHEY, CDR2 SVGAGI. The DNA of the CDR3 is TGTGCCAGCAGTGACCGACAGTTGAGGAGCAATGAGCAGTTCTTC. This translates into CASSDRQLRSNEQFF.

The chain uses TRBV11-2 and TRBJ2-5, with unresolved D. V lost 4 bases and J lost 5, with 8 bases in between. Germline CDR1 reads SGHAT; CDR2 reads FQNNGV. The CDR3 spans 12 residues. CDR3 sequence reads: CASSYPVETQYF. CDR3 DNA: TGTGCCAGCAGCTACCCTGTGGAGACCCAGTACTTC.

This clonotype was picked up many times. The genes are TRBV5-1 and TRBJ2-7; D call uncertain. Per the germline V gene, CDR1 is SGHRS and CDR2 is YFSETQ. CDR3 size: 13 residues. V lost 0 bases and J 1 base, leaving 5 bases between the germline ends. CDR3 residues: CASSLDRSYEQYF. CDR3 nucleotide sequence: TGCGCCAGCAGCTTGGACAGATCCTACGAGCAGTACTTC. Full variable domain (missing parts from reference TRBV5-1 and TRBJ2-7): KAGVTQTPRYLIKTRGQQVTLSCSPISGHRSVSWYQQTPGQGLQFLFEYFSETQRNKGNFPGRFSGRQFSNSRSEMNVSTLELGDSALYLCASSLDRSYEQYFGPGTRLTVT.

This clonotype appeared a few times. This chain joins TRBV20-1 and TRBJ2-7, with D possibly being TRBD1 (6 bases). Trimming cost V 4 bases and J 5 bases, with 18 bases left between them. Germline V CDR1 and CDR2: DFQATT, SNEGSKA (reference sequence). CDR3 length equals 14 residues. CDR3 sequence: CSATLDSFINEQYF. CDR3 in DNA: TGCAGTGCTACCCTGGACAGCTTTATCAACGAGCAGTACTTC.

The V call is TRBV9, the J call TRBJ2-2, with D tentatively TRBD1 (6 bases). Germline loops: CDR1 SGDLS, CDR2 YYNGEE. With 0 bases removed from V and 4 bases from J, the gap between germline ends came to 7 bases. This CDR3 is 14 amino acids long. CDR3 in amino acids: CASSVVGATGELFF. The DNA of the CDR3 is TGTGCCAGCAGCGTAGTGGGGGCCACCGGGGAGCTGTTTTTT. The entire variable domain, with the rest obtained from reference TRBV9 and TRBJ2-2, is as follows: DSGVTQTPKHLITATGQRVTLRCSPRSGDLSVYWYQQSLDQGLQFLIQYYNGEERAKGNILERFSAQQFPDLHSELNLSSLELGDSALYFCASSVVGATGELFFGEGSRLTVL.

J is TRBJ1-2 and V is TRBV10-3, with D uncertain. Trimming shortened V by 3 bases and J by 14 bases, and 16 bases separated the two germline ends. This CDR3 contains 12 residues. The germline CDR1 and CDR2 sequences are ENHRY and SYGVKD. This CDR3 is CAISDLVGGWTF. CDR3 in DNA: TGTGCCATCAGTGATCTGGTGGGTGGATGGACCTTC.